This T cell receptor beta chain was sequenced in a study of blood T cell repertoires in COVID-19. Study information: PBMCs, B-cell-depleted T cells, or T cells were the source of the cDNA or gDNA that made up the material.

V was trimmed by 5 bases and J by 4 bases, leaving 11 bases between them. This CDR3 spans 13 amino acids. Sequencing used immunoSEQ multiplex PCR; TCRdb keeps in-frame clones, though not all of them. This sample carries approximately 200,000 clones, approximately 80% of them seen once, and the ten largest clones take around 7%. This clonotype originated in a woman in her thirties or forties with acute COVID-19. The sample consisted of PBMCs or T cells enriched from blood (not recorded which). The chain uses TRBV12-3 or TRBV12-4 and TRBJ1-1; no definite D call. Written as DNA, the CDR3 is TGTGCCAGCAGTCCTGACACCCGCACTGAAGCTTTCTTT. Translated, it gives CASSPDTRTEAFF.